These 9 T cell receptor beta chains were all obtained from the same sample, sequenced in a study of cytomegalovirus exposure and HLA in healthy donors. 60 Vbeta and 13 Jbeta primers were used in PCR. Clones were sequenced by immunoSEQ multiplex PCR, and TCRdb holds only the in-frame ones, with some missing. The repertoire holds some 85,000 clones, with over 60% as singletons. The specimen sequenced was PBMCs. These receptors all come from a woman aged 40 to 49 in good health and CMV-seropositive.

The V and J genes are TRBV7-6 and TRBJ2-2, with 12 bases matching TRBD2. CDR1 SGHVS and CDR2 FNYEAQ come from the germline V gene. CDR3 length: 18 amino acids. Germline trimming cut 5 bases from V and 6 bases from J; bases unmatched to any gene: 13. For the CDR3, the DNA is TGTGCCAGCAGCCCCAACCCCTCTAGCGGGAGGGACCCCGGGGAGCTGTTTTTT. It encodes CASSPNPSSGRDPGELFF.

V is TRBV7-9 and J is TRBJ2-7; 8 nucleotides match TRBD1. Germline CDR1 and CDR2: SEHNR and FQNEAQ (reference sequence). The ends lost 4 bases at V and 2 bases at J; junction bases unmatched: 4. The CDR3 contains 14 residues. CDR3 nucleotides: TGTGCCAGCAGCTCGGACAGGGCAGCCTACGAGCAGTACTTC. It codes for CASSSDRAAYEQYF.

The sample holds one count of this clone. The chain couples TRBV19 to TRBJ1-2, with D perhaps matching TRBD1 (6 bases). The CDR3 extends over 17 amino acids. The V end was cut by 1 base, the J end by 3 bases, with 18 bases between. CDR1 is LNHDA and CDR2 is SQIVND in the germline V gene (reference sequence). CDR3 sequence: CASSIGLDSLGYYGYTF. CDR3 DNA sequence: TGTGCCAGTAGTATAGGGCTGGACAGCCTCGGGTACTATGGCTACACCTTC. Variable domain in full (rest from reference TRBV19 and TRBJ1-2): DGGITQSPKYLFRKEGQNVTLSCEQNLNHDAMYWYRQDPGQGLRLIYYSQIVNDFQKGDIAEGYSVSREKKESFPLTVTSAQKNPTAFYLCASSIGLDSLGYYGYTFGSGTRLTVV.

This sequence joins TRBV7-9 and TRBJ2-1; 8 bases line up with TRBD2. After removal of 5 bases from V and 8 bases from J, the junction contained 14 bases not matched to a gene. The CDR3 is 16 amino acids. Per the germline V gene, CDR1 is SEHNR and CDR2 is FQNEAQ (reference sequence). Here the CDR3 DNA reads TGTGCCAGCAGCCCGAAACTAGCGGCGGGCAGGGATGAGCAGTTCTTC. Translating it yields CASSPKLAAGRDEQFF.

This chain's CDR3 is CASSIGTGATFAYEQYF. DNA for the CDR3: TGTGCCAGTAGTATAGGGACAGGGGCTACCTTCGCCTACGAGCAGTACTTC. This chain links TRBV19 with TRBJ2-7; 9 bases line up with TRBD1. The V gene's germline CDR1 is LNHDA and CDR2 SQIVND (reference sequence). Trimming at V came to 1 base and at J to 2 bases, leaving 9 bases not matched to a gene. This CDR3 comprises 17 residues.

This clone was counted once. The chain combines TRBV7-9 with TRBJ1-4; D might be TRBD1 (6 bases). The germline gives CDR1 SEHNR, CDR2 FQNEAQ (reference sequence). The CDR3 has 14 residues. Trimming cost V 4 bases and J 0 bases, with 6 bases left between them. DNA of the CDR3: TGTGCCAGCAGCTACAGGGCAACTAATGAAAAACTGTTTTTT. Translating gives CASSYRATNEKLFF.

The V call is TRBV7-2, the J call TRBJ2-5; possible D gene TRBD1, 5 bases. Trimming stripped 1 base from V and 5 bases from J, with 14 bases between. The germline gives CDR1 SGHTA, CDR2 FQGNSA. CDR3 length: 15 residues. In nucleotides, the CDR3 is TGTGCCAGCAGCTTAGTCCCCCCAGGGAAGGAGACCCAGTACTTC. Translating gives CASSLVPPGKETQYF.

Note on this clone: At one end, the junction sequence differs from germline, possibly due to a read error. V and J are TRBV6-6 and TRBJ1-2, with a tentative D call TRBD1 (5 bases). CDR3 length: 12 amino acids. CDR1 is MNHNY, CDR2 SVGAGI, per germline (reference sequence). This CDR3 is CTSNRQTDAYTF. In DNA form, the CDR3 reads TGTACCAGCAATCGACAGACGGATGCCTACACCTTC.

The chain joins TRBV7-2 to TRBJ2-5, with D tentatively TRBD2 (6 bases). The V gene's germline CDR1 is SGHTA and CDR2 FQGNSA. The V gene lost 4 bases and the J gene lost 2 bases, with 8 bases spanning the gap. The CDR3 has 13 residues. CDR3 amino acids: CASSSTRQETQYF. The CDR3 bases are TGTGCCAGCAGCTCGACTAGACAAGAGACCCAGTACTTC.